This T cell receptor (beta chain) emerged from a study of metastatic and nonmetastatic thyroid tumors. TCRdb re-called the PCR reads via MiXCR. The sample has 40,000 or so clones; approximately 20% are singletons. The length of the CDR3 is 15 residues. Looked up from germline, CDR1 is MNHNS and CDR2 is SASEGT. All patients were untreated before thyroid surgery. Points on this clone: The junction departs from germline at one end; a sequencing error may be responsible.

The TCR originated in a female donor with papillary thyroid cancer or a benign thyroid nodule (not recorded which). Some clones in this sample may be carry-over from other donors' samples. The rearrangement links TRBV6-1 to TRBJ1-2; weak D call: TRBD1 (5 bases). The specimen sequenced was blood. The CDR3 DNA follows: TGTGCCAGCAAACACTACGGGGGTTACGGCTATGGCTACAACTTC. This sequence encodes CASKHYGGYGYGYNF.